These 25 T cell receptor beta chains came from one sample sequenced in a study of Ad26.COV2.S vaccination and SARS-CoV-2 variants. Treatment denoted: 15 to 20 received Ad26.COV2.S at low or high dose, single or two shots; 5 received placebo; per-sample allocation not given. Day 63 following the first vaccine or placebo injection was when the samples were taken. Method: immunoSEQ multiplex PCR; TCRdb's copy keeps in-frame clones and lacks some. The sample includes about 390,000 clones, approximately 90% of them seen just once. This sample comprised peripheral blood, obtained in a trial of Ad26.COV2.S vaccine versus placebo. These receptors were taken from a person between 18 and 60 years old who received the Ad26.COV2.S COVID-19 vaccine or a placebo.

This sequence joins TRBV27 and TRBJ2-7, with a tentative D call TRBD1 (6 bases). The CDR3 is 14 amino acids. V lost 6 bases, J lost 4 bases, and 16 bases lay in between. The germline V gene encodes CDR1 MNHEY and CDR2 SMNVEV (reference sequence). The CDR3 reads CASSLNRVAYEQYF. CDR3 coding DNA: TGTGCCAGCAGCCTAAACAGGGTTGCGTACGAGCAGTACTTC.

This rearrangement joins TRBV5-1 to TRBJ1-1, with 8 bases lining up with TRBD1. The germline gives CDR1 SGHRS, CDR2 YFSETQ. V shed 3 bases and J 0 bases; nucleotides not matched to a gene: 4. The CDR3 sequence is 15 residues long. In DNA form, the CDR3 reads TGCGCCAGCAGCTGGACAGGGAAAATGAACACTGAAGCTTTCTTT. It specifies CASSWTGKMNTEAFF.

The chain recombines TRBV6-5 with TRBJ2-3; no clear D gene. Trimming removed 8 bases at V and 2 bases at J, with 11 bases between. This CDR3 spans 13 amino acids. Germline V gene sequence: CDR1 MNHEY, CDR2 SVGAGI. CDR3 sequence (DNA): TGTGCCAGCTCGCGTGGGGTCACAGATACGCAGTATTTT. This translates into CASSRGVTDTQYF.

The CDR3 nucleotides read TGTGCCAGCAGCGTAGAGTTAGGGGACTACTATGGCTACACCTTC. Translation gives CASSVELGDYYGYTF. The chain joins TRBV9 to TRBJ1-2, with D tentatively TRBD1 (5 bases). The germline gives CDR1 SGDLS, CDR2 YYNGEE. The CDR3 has 15 residues. Trimming cost V 0 bases and J 3 bases, with 12 bases left between them.

The chain is built from TRBV5-4 and TRBJ2-2, with D perhaps matching TRBD2 (6 bases). Trimming stripped 4 bases from V and 2 bases from J, with 15 bases between. Germline V CDR1 and CDR2: SGHNT, YYREEE (reference sequence). The CDR3 sequence is 16 residues long. CDR3 DNA: TGTGCCAGCAGCGGGGAGGTGAAGGGCAACACCGGGGAGCTGTTTTTT. Translation: CASSGEVKGNTGELFF.

V is TRBV4-2 and J is TRBJ1-4; 12 positions match TRBD1. V trimming: 0 bases; J trimming: 7 bases; junction bases outside the gene matches: 9. CDR1 and CDR2 from the germline V gene are LGHNA and YNFKEQ. The length of the CDR3 is 18 residues. The CDR3 bases are TGTGCCAGCAGCCAAGATGGGACAGGGGGCGGTTTTGGTGAAAAACTGTTTTTT. This encodes CASSQDGTGGGFGEKLFF.

This chain's CDR3 is CASSPGTGSYTIYF. CDR3 DNA: TGTGCCAGCAGCCCCGGGACAGGGAGTTACACCATATATTTT. The genes are TRBV3-1 (or the pseudogene TRBV3-2) and TRBJ1-3; TRBD1 matches at 9 bases. The CDR3 spans 14 residues. Germline values: CDR1 LGHDT, CDR2 YNNKEL (reference sequence). V lost 4 bases and J lost 8; bases outside the gene matches: 6.

The rearrangement joins TRBV2 to TRBJ1-5, with 7 bases that match TRBD1. Trimming removed 2 bases from V and 6 bases from J; junction bases left unmatched: 7. The CDR3 covers 15 residues. Germline values: CDR1 SNHLY, CDR2 FYNNEI. This CDR3 reads CASSERPGTVQPQHF. The CDR3 nucleotides read TGTGCCAGCAGTGAACGGCCCGGGACAGTTCAGCCCCAGCATTTT. The full variable domain, completed using reference TRBV2 and TRBJ1-5, is EPEVTQTPSHQVTQMGQEVILRCVPISNHLYFYWYRQILGQKVEFLVSFYNNEISEKSEIFDDQFSVERPDGSNFTLKIRSTKLEDSAMYFCASSERPGTVQPQHFGDGTRLSIL.

CDR3 nucleotide sequence: TGTGCCAGCAGCTTACGGTGGCAGGGTAGCGAGCAGTACTTC. Protein: CASSLRWQGSEQYF. J is TRBJ2-7 and V is TRBV7-2, with TRBD1 as a possible D gene (5 bases). Germline V gene sequence: CDR1 SGHTA, CDR2 FQGNSA. Trimming cost V 2 bases and J 6 bases, with 14 bases left between them. CDR3 size: 14 residues.

The chain is built from TRBV5-4 and TRBJ1-2; no clear D gene. Looked up from germline, CDR1 is SGHNT and CDR2 is YYREEE (reference sequence). The V end was cut by 2 bases, the J end by 6 bases, with 8 bases between. The CDR3 runs 12 residues. This chain's CDR3 is CASSFGSHGYTF. The DNA of the CDR3 is TGTGCCAGCAGCTTTGGGTCCCATGGCTACACCTTC.

This clone was observed a few times. The chain links TRBV4-1 to TRBJ2-1, with D maybe TRBD2 (6 bases). The CDR3 length is 16 residues. Trimming cost V 1 base and J 9 bases, with 19 bases left between them. Germline CDR1 reads MGHRA; CDR2 reads YSYEKL. CDR3 residues: CASSQGTVGGVGEQFF. The DNA for the CDR3 is TGCGCCAGCAGCCAAGGGACGGTGGGGGGTGTGGGTGAGCAGTTCTTC.

This sequence joins TRBV2 and TRBJ1-2; TRBD1 agrees at 7 bases. Germline V CDR1 and CDR2: SNHLY, FYNNEI. Trimming at V came to 6 bases and at J to 1 base, leaving 2 bases not matched to a gene. This CDR3 region has 13 residues. The CDR3 sequence: CASRRQGNYGYTF. The CDR3 DNA sequence: TGTGCCAGCAGAAGACAGGGTAACTATGGCTACACCTTC.

The chain recombines TRBV6-2 or TRBV6-3 with TRBJ2-2, with a tentative D call TRBD1 (6 bases). This CDR3 has 16 residues. Germline CDR1 and CDR2: MNHEY and SVGEGT. The V gene lost 5 bases and the J gene lost 4 bases, with 17 bases spanning the gap. This CDR3 is CASSKPGQQITGELFF. DNA for the CDR3: TGTGCCAGCAGTAAGCCGGGACAACAGATCACCGGGGAGCTGTTTTTT.

V usage is TRBV7-9 and J usage is TRBJ1-2, with 7 nucleotides matching TRBD1. Germline CDR1 SEHNR, CDR2 FQNEAQ (reference sequence). The CDR3 has 15 amino acids. Unmatched junction bases numbered 7, after V lost 5 bases and J lost 1 base. CDR3 bases: TGTGCCAGCAGCAACCCCGGGACAGATAACTATGGCTACACCTTC. As protein: CASSNPGTDNYGYTF.

The chain has TRBV6-2 or TRBV6-3 and TRBJ1-1, with TRBD1 as a possible D gene (6 bases). This CDR3 has 13 amino acids. The germline CDR1 and CDR2 sequences are MNHEY and SVGEGT. V was cut by 5 bases and J by 5 bases, with 12 bases left in between. The CDR3 DNA follows: TGTGCCAGCAGTGATCGGGGGGCGACTGAAGCTTTCTTT. Protein: CASSDRGATEAFF.

A few counts support this clone. The chain has TRBV7-6 and TRBJ1-6, with 8 bases identical to TRBD1. Germline V CDR1 and CDR2: SGHVS, FNYEAQ. The CDR3 has 14 amino acids. V was clipped by 3 bases and J by 9 bases; unmatched bases: 4. CDR3 nucleotides: TGTGCCAGCAGCTTGCGACAGGGGAGTTCACCCCTCCACTTT. It specifies CASSLRQGSSPLHF.

This clone has a handful of counts. This chain joins TRBV10-3 and TRBJ1-5; 9 positions match TRBD1. The CDR3 loop spans 15 amino acids. Germline CDR1 is ENHRY and CDR2 is SYGVKD. Germline trimming cut 4 bases from V and 0 bases from J; bases unmatched to any gene: 1. The CDR3 spells CAISGTGDSNQPQHF. The CDR3 region has the DNA TGTGCCATCAGTGGGACAGGGGATAGCAATCAGCCCCAGCATTTT.

The chain is built from TRBV7-8 and TRBJ1-6, with TRBD1 matching over 9 bases. V was pared by 6 bases and J by 9 bases, with 12 bases of the junction left unmatched. This CDR3 comprises 16 residues. In germline, CDR1 is SGHVS, CDR2 FQNEAQ. The CDR3 nucleotides are TGTGCCAGCAGTCAGACGCCGGGACAGGGAACTTCACCCCTCCACTTT. Translation gives CASSQTPGQGTSPLHF. Using reference TRBV7-8 and TRBJ1-6 for the parts outside the CDR3, the full variable domain is GAGVSQSPRYKVAKRGQDVALRCDPISGHVSLFWYQQALGQGPEFLTYFQNEAQLDKSGLPSDRFFAERPEGSVSTLKIQRTQQEDSAVYLCASSQTPGQGTSPLHFGNGTRLTVT.

V gene TRBV12-2 combines with J gene TRBJ1-2; the table's TRBD1 call for D was not verified on the DNA. TRBV12-2 is reported as a pseudogene. The CDR3 runs 17 residues. The CDR3 DNA follows: TGTGCAAGTCGCTTAGTAGGAGGCGAAGACAGGGCCGATGGCTACACCTTC. Residues: CASRLVGGEDRADGYTF.

The rearrangement joins TRBV19 to TRBJ1-6, with 8 bases lining up with TRBD1. Germline CDR1 is LNHDA and CDR2 is SQIVND (reference sequence). This CDR3 is built from 18 residues. V lost 7 bases and J lost 1; bases outside the gene matches: 12. The CDR3 DNA reads TGTGCCAGTAACCCCAGGGGCCAGGGGGCTTCCTATAATTCACCCCTCCACTTT. Encoded protein: CASNPRGQGASYNSPLHF.

The count of this clone is one. The rearrangement links TRBV7-6 to TRBJ2-1; no definite D call. CDR3 length: 14 amino acids. Germline lookup yields CDR1 SGHVS and CDR2 FNYEAQ. Trimming pared 1 base from V and 3 bases from J, leaving 7 bases between. CDR3 protein: CASSLGPLYNEQFF. CDR3 bases: TGTGCCAGCAGCTTAGGACCCCTCTACAATGAGCAGTTCTTC.

The chain joins TRBV30 to TRBJ2-5; D might be TRBD1 (6 bases). Germline V gene sequence: CDR1 GTSNPN, CDR2 SVGIG (reference sequence). The V end lost 4 bases, the J end lost 5 bases, and 14 bases lay between the germline ends. This CDR3 is 13 amino acids long. This chain's CDR3 is CAWNAGAGETQYF. CDR3 nucleotide sequence: TGTGCCTGGAATGCAGGGGCCGGGGAGACCCAGTACTTC. Using reference TRBV30 and TRBJ2-5 for the parts outside the CDR3, the full variable domain is SQTIHQWPATLVQPVGSPLSLECTVEGTSNPNLYWYRQAAGRGLQLLFYSVGIGQISSEVPQNLSASRPQDRQFILSSKKLLLSDSGFYLCAWNAGAGETQYFGPGTRLLVL.

The V call is TRBV29-1, the J call TRBJ1-1, with D possibly TRBD1 on 6 matching bases. CDR1 is SQVTM and CDR2 is ANQGSEA in the germline V gene. The CDR3 has 15 amino acids. V lost 5 bases, J lost 0 bases, and 16 bases lay in between. CDR3 coding DNA: TGCAGCGTTACAGGGCGCCTAATACTGAACACTGAAGCTTTCTTT. Translated, it gives CSVTGRLILNTEAFF.

The chain recombines TRBV5-7 with TRBJ1-3; D ambiguous. TRBV5-7 falls under the ORF class, with uncertain function. Between the trimmed V and J ends, which lost 4 bases and 0 bases, there was a span of 8 bases. This CDR3 region has 14 residues. The CDR3 DNA follows: TGTGCCAGCAGCCAACCCCACTCTGGAAACACCATATATTTT. Its protein product is CASSQPHSGNTIYF.

The chain recombines TRBV2 with TRBJ2-2; 9 nucleotides agree with TRBD1. The CDR3 has 15 amino acids. J lost 5 bases, V lost 7 bases, and 8 bases had no gene match. CDR1 and CDR2 from the germline V gene are SNHLY and FYNNEI. The DNA for the CDR3 is TGTGCCAGCACCCACTATGACAGGGGGACCGGGGAGCTGTTTTTT. Translation gives CASTHYDRGTGELFF.